Listed below are T cell receptor beta chains from one sample, sequenced in a study of cytomegalovirus exposure and HLA in healthy donors. Measured with immunoSEQ multiplex PCR; TCRdb has only the in-frame clones, and not every one. The table has about 160,000 clones, roughly four fifths seen once. The sequenced material came from PBMCs. The source is a girl aged 2 to 10 in good health and CMV-seropositive. The CDR3 runs from the conserved cysteine through the conserved F or W. Fields, in order: clone size, J gene, V gene, D gene, CDR3 DNA, CDR3 protein. The D gene is left open where the match is weak. Some rows mark clone size as missing; the rest say once, few, many or name a class of expanded clone.

abundance: NA
j_gene: TRBJ1-5
v_gene: TRBV2
d_gene: TRBD1
CDR3nt: TGTGCCAGCAGTATACTAGAGGGGGCCGGCAATCAGCCCCAGCATTTT
CDR3aa: CASSILEGAGNQPQHF

abundance: NA
j_gene: TRBJ2-2
v_gene: TRBV2
d_gene: TRBD2
CDR3nt: TGTGCCAGCAGTGAATCGCCTAGCGGGAGGGGATTCACCGGGGAGCTGTTTTTT
CDR3aa: CASSESPSGRGFTGELFF

abundance: NA
j_gene: TRBJ1-5
v_gene: TRBV28
d_gene: NA
CDR3nt: TGTGCCAGCACTTTGCGGCCAGGGAGGAATCAGCCCCAGCATTTT
CDR3aa: CASTLRPGRNQPQHF

abundance: NA
j_gene: TRBJ1-2
v_gene: TRBV30
d_gene: TRBD1
CDR3nt: TGTGCCTGGAGTGTTGAGCCCAGGGGGGATGGCTACACCTTC
CDR3aa: CAWSVEPRGDGYTF

abundance: NA
j_gene: TRBJ1-1
v_gene: TRBV4-1
d_gene: NA
CDR3nt: TGCGCCAGCAGCTGTGCCCCGTGGAAGGGCCACCTCCGAGGGACTGAAGCTTTCTTT
CDR3aa: CASSCAPWKGHLRGTEAFF

abundance: NA
j_gene: TRBJ2-3
v_gene: TRBV11-3
d_gene: NA
CDR3nt: TGTGCCAGCAGCCAGCGGAACACAGATACGCAGTATTTT
CDR3aa: CASSQRNTDTQYF

abundance: once
j_gene: TRBJ1-4
v_gene: TRBV5-1
d_gene: NA
CDR3nt: TGCGCCAGCAGTTTGGGCGACAGGAAGAATGAAAAACTGTTTTTT
CDR3aa: CASSLGDRKNEKLFF

abundance: NA
j_gene: TRBJ2-7
v_gene: TRBV7-2
d_gene: NA
CDR3nt: TGTGCCAGCAGCTTCGATACAGGATACTACGAGCAGTACTTC
CDR3aa: CASSFDTGYYEQYF

abundance: NA
j_gene: TRBJ2-5
v_gene: TRBV5-1
d_gene: NA
CDR3nt: TGCGCCAGCAGCTCTCACCAAGAGACCCAGTACTTC
CDR3aa: CASSSHQETQYF

abundance: NA
j_gene: TRBJ1-1
v_gene: TRBV6-5
d_gene: TRBD1
CDR3nt: TGTGCCAGCAGTTACAACAGGGGCACTGAAGCTTTCTTT
CDR3aa: CASSYNRGTEAFF

abundance: NA
j_gene: TRBJ2-6
v_gene: TRBV6-6
d_gene: NA
CDR3nt: TGTGCCAGCAGAGGAGTGGACTCTGGGGCCAACGTCCTGACTTTC
CDR3aa: CASRGVDSGANVLTF

abundance: once
j_gene: TRBJ2-7
v_gene: TRBV29-1
d_gene: NA
CDR3nt: TGCAGCGTTGAGGTAGTGAACTCCTACGAGCAGTACTTC
CDR3aa: CSVEVVNSYEQYF

abundance: NA
j_gene: TRBJ1-2
v_gene: TRBV6-5
d_gene: NA
CDR3nt: TGTGCCAGCAGTTCCGGTCCCCAGGCCTATGGCTACACCTTC
CDR3aa: CASSSGPQAYGYTF

abundance: NA
j_gene: TRBJ1-1
v_gene: TRBV30
d_gene: NA
CDR3nt: TGTGTAGTGGGAGTCTCTAACACTGAAGCTTTCTTT
CDR3aa: CVVGVSNTEAFF

abundance: once
j_gene: TRBJ2-7
v_gene: TRBV5-1
d_gene: NA
CDR3nt: TGCGCCAGCAGCTTGGAGCCGGCCCGGGTTTACGAGCAGTACTTC
CDR3aa: CASSLEPARVYEQYF

abundance: NA
j_gene: TRBJ1-5
v_gene: TRBV6-1
d_gene: NA
CDR3nt: TGTGCCAGCAGATTGGCAGAAAATCAGCCCCAGCATTTT
CDR3aa: CASRLAENQPQHF

abundance: NA
j_gene: TRBJ2-5
v_gene: TRBV6-5
d_gene: NA
CDR3nt: TGTGCCAGCAGTTCCCCAGGACACGGAGAGACCCAGTACTTC
CDR3aa: CASSSPGHGETQYF

abundance: NA
j_gene: TRBJ2-5
v_gene: TRBV14
d_gene: NA
CDR3nt: TGTGCCAGCAGCTCTTCGACTTGGTACCAAGAGACCCAGTACTTC
CDR3aa: CASSSSTWYQETQYF

abundance: NA
j_gene: TRBJ1-5
v_gene: TRBV27
d_gene: NA
CDR3nt: TGTGCCAGCAGTTTAAGTCTTTTGGGCGGCAATCAGCCCCAGCATTTT
CDR3aa: CASSLSLLGGNQPQHF

abundance: NA
j_gene: TRBJ1-5
v_gene: TRBV2
d_gene: NA
CDR3nt: TGTGCCAGCAACCGGGGAGAGAATCAGCCCCAGCATTTT
CDR3aa: CASNRGENQPQHF

abundance: NA
j_gene: TRBJ2-3
v_gene: TRBV5-1
d_gene: TRBD2
CDR3nt: TGCGCCAGCAGCCCAGGGGGCCTAGCGGGAGGGGCAGATACGCAGTATTTT
CDR3aa: CASSPGGLAGGADTQYF

abundance: once
j_gene: TRBJ1-1
v_gene: TRBV6-5
d_gene: NA
CDR3nt: TGTGCCAGCAGTTGGGCAGGCCTCATGAACACTGAAGCTTTCTTT
CDR3aa: CASSWAGLMNTEAFF

abundance: NA
j_gene: TRBJ1-2
v_gene: TRBV6-6
d_gene: NA
CDR3nt: TGTGCCACCCTCGACGGAGAGGTTATGGCTAACTATGGCTACACCTTC
CDR3aa: CATLDGEVMANYGYTF

abundance: NA
j_gene: TRBJ2-1
v_gene: TRBV5-5
d_gene: NA
CDR3nt: TGTGCCAGCAGCTTGTCGGCAGGGGACAATGAGCAGTTCTTC
CDR3aa: CASSLSAGDNEQFF

abundance: NA
j_gene: TRBJ2-1
v_gene: TRBV9
d_gene: TRBD2
CDR3nt: TGTGCCAGCAGCCCCGGACTAGCGGGAGCGTTAAATGAGCAGTTCTTC
CDR3aa: CASSPGLAGALNEQFF

abundance: few
j_gene: TRBJ2-6
v_gene: TRBV7-8
d_gene: NA
CDR3nt: TGTGCCAGCAGCCCCACTGAGAGGGCCAACGTCCTGACTTTC
CDR3aa: CASSPTERANVLTF

abundance: NA
j_gene: TRBJ2-7
v_gene: TRBV28
d_gene: NA
CDR3nt: TGTGCCAGCAGTTACCCTAATTACGAGCAGTACTTC
CDR3aa: CASSYPNYEQYF

abundance: NA
j_gene: TRBJ2-2
v_gene: TRBV14
d_gene: TRBD2
CDR3nt: TGTGCCAGCAGCCAAGAGGGAGGGGCTACCGGGGAGCTGTTTTTT
CDR3aa: CASSQEGGATGELFF

abundance: NA
j_gene: TRBJ1-1
v_gene: TRBV28
d_gene: NA
CDR3nt: TGTGCCAGCAGTTTCCAGGGGATGAACACTGAAGCTTTCTTT
CDR3aa: CASSFQGMNTEAFF

abundance: NA
j_gene: TRBJ2-2
v_gene: TRBV10-3
d_gene: NA
CDR3nt: TGTGCCATCGCCCGGGATTTGAACACCGGGGAGCTGTTTTTT
CDR3aa: CAIARDLNTGELFF

abundance: few
j_gene: TRBJ1-2
v_gene: TRBV28
d_gene: TRBD1
CDR3nt: TGTGCCAGCAGTGGCCGGACAGGTGGGGGCTATGGCTACACCTTC
CDR3aa: CASSGRTGGGYGYTF

abundance: NA
j_gene: TRBJ2-4
v_gene: TRBV30
d_gene: TRBD2
CDR3nt: TGTGCCTGGAGTCCTCCTATCATCTTTGCCCGGACTAGCGGGAGGGCCAAAAACATTCAGTACTTC
CDR3aa: CAWSPPIIFARTSGRAKNIQYF

abundance: once
j_gene: TRBJ2-5
v_gene: TRBV5-1
d_gene: NA
CDR3nt: TGCGCCAGCAGTTCCATTCAAGAGACCCAGTACTTC
CDR3aa: CASSSIQETQYF

abundance: NA
j_gene: TRBJ2-1
v_gene: TRBV5-1
d_gene: NA
CDR3nt: TGCGCCAGCAACTACGGCGGAGACAATGAGCAGTTCTTC
CDR3aa: CASNYGGDNEQFF

abundance: few
j_gene: TRBJ1-1
v_gene: TRBV6-5
d_gene: TRBD1
CDR3nt: TGTGCCAGCAGACTCCTGGGCAGGGGGGCAGCGGCTTTCTTT
CDR3aa: CASRLLGRGAAAFF

abundance: NA
j_gene: TRBJ2-1
v_gene: TRBV28
d_gene: NA
CDR3nt: TGTGCCAGCAGTTTATACTTCCGGGAGCAGTTCTTC
CDR3aa: CASSLYFREQFF

abundance: NA
j_gene: TRBJ2-2
v_gene: TRBV5-4
d_gene: NA
CDR3nt: TGTGCCAGCAGCTCGCACAGGGCAGCGAACACCGGGGAGCTGTTTTTT
CDR3aa: CASSSHRAANTGELFF

abundance: NA
j_gene: TRBJ2-3
v_gene: TRBV5-1
d_gene: TRBD2
CDR3nt: TGCGCCAGCAGCTTGGTTCCGGGAGCGGGAGTGGACTCCGCCACAGATACGCAGTATTTT
CDR3aa: CASSLVPGAGVDSATDTQYF

abundance: NA
j_gene: TRBJ1-5
v_gene: TRBV28
d_gene: TRBD1
CDR3nt: TGTGCCAGCAGTTTTGTATCCGGGACAGGGTGGTATCAGCCCCAGCATTTT
CDR3aa: CASSFVSGTGWYQPQHF

abundance: NA
j_gene: TRBJ1-4
v_gene: TRBV6-6
d_gene: NA
CDR3nt: TGTGCCAGCAGTTATAGGGGGAGTGAAAAACTGTTTTTT
CDR3aa: CASSYRGSEKLFF

abundance: few
j_gene: TRBJ2-7
v_gene: TRBV7-8
d_gene: TRBD2
CDR3nt: TGTGCCAGCAGCTTAACCCTCGTTTCCCCTGCGGGAGGGCCTCACGAGCAGTACTTC
CDR3aa: CASSLTLVSPAGGPHEQYF

abundance: NA
j_gene: TRBJ1-1
v_gene: TRBV30
d_gene: NA
CDR3nt: TGTGCCTGGACCGGACAGCCAAACACTGAAGCTTTCTTT
CDR3aa: CAWTGQPNTEAFF

abundance: NA
j_gene: TRBJ2-4
v_gene: TRBV5-4
d_gene: TRBD1
CDR3nt: TGTGCCAGCAGCTCCGGGGGACAGGGCGGGGAAAACATTCAGTACTTC
CDR3aa: CASSSGGQGGENIQYF

abundance: NA
j_gene: TRBJ2-5
v_gene: TRBV19
d_gene: TRBD1
CDR3nt: TGTGCCAGTAGCCCAATTTGGGGGACAGACCAAGAGACCCAGTACTTC
CDR3aa: CASSPIWGTDQETQYF

abundance: few
j_gene: TRBJ1-2
v_gene: TRBV5-1
d_gene: NA
CDR3nt: TGCGCCAGCAGCGGGGGGTCAGGGAACTATGGCTACACCTTC
CDR3aa: CASSGGSGNYGYTF

abundance: NA
j_gene: TRBJ1-1
v_gene: TRBV6-6
d_gene: NA
CDR3nt: TGTGCCAGCAGTTACGAATACGGGGGGGCGGCTTTCTTT
CDR3aa: CASSYEYGGAAFF

abundance: NA
j_gene: TRBJ2-5
v_gene: TRBV4-1
d_gene: TRBD1
CDR3nt: TGCGCCAGCAGCCAACTGGGGACAGCAAGAGGGCAAGAGACCCAGTACTTC
CDR3aa: CASSQLGTARGQETQYF

abundance: few
j_gene: TRBJ1-4
v_gene: TRBV4-1
d_gene: TRBD1
CDR3nt: TGCGCCAGCAGCCCGTTCCACTCCGGGACAGGGGATGAAAAACTGTTTTTT
CDR3aa: CASSPFHSGTGDEKLFF

abundance: NA
j_gene: TRBJ2-7
v_gene: TRBV28
d_gene: NA
CDR3nt: TGTGCCAGCAGTTTCGACAGATTCCTATCCTACGAGCAGTACTTC
CDR3aa: CASSFDRFLSYEQYF

abundance: few
j_gene: TRBJ1-1
v_gene: TRBV4-1
d_gene: TRBD1
CDR3nt: TGCGCCAGCAGCCAATACCCGGACAGGGACGCTTTCTTT
CDR3aa: CASSQYPDRDAFF

abundance: NA
j_gene: TRBJ2-2
v_gene: TRBV9
d_gene: NA
CDR3nt: TGTGCCAGCACCGAAAGGGGCTATCCGAACACCGGGGAGCTGTTTTTT
CDR3aa: CASTERGYPNTGELFF

abundance: NA
j_gene: TRBJ1-2
v_gene: TRBV6-6
d_gene: NA
CDR3nt: TGTGCCAGCAACCCGACTCGTGAAGGCTACACCTTC
CDR3aa: CASNPTREGYTF

abundance: NA
j_gene: TRBJ2-5
v_gene: TRBV23-1
d_gene: NA
CDR3nt: TGCGCCAGCAGTCGGGCCAGTCAAGAGACCCAGTACTTC
CDR3aa: CASSRASQETQYF

abundance: NA
j_gene: TRBJ1-4
v_gene: TRBV9
d_gene: NA
CDR3nt: TGTGCCAGCAGCGGTGGACTCGCAACTAATGAAAAACTGTTTTTT
CDR3aa: CASSGGLATNEKLFF

abundance: NA
j_gene: TRBJ2-5
v_gene: TRBV11-2
d_gene: NA
CDR3nt: TGTGCCAGCAGCTCCCTCCAAGAGACCCAGTACTTC
CDR3aa: CASSSLQETQYF

abundance: NA
j_gene: TRBJ2-1
v_gene: TRBV18
d_gene: NA
CDR3nt: TGTGCCAGCTCACCAGAGGGAAGCTCCTACAATGAGCAGTTCTTC
CDR3aa: CASSPEGSSYNEQFF

abundance: NA
j_gene: TRBJ1-1
v_gene: TRBV5-4
d_gene: NA
CDR3nt: TGTGCCAGCAGCACCCCCCAGGGAGGCACTGAAGCTTTCTTT
CDR3aa: CASSTPQGGTEAFF

abundance: once
j_gene: TRBJ1-4
v_gene: TRBV15
d_gene: NA
CDR3nt: TGTGCCACCAGCAGGGCGGGACGGGGGGATGAAAAACTGTTTTTT
CDR3aa: CATSRAGRGDEKLFF